This is a list of T cell receptor beta chains from one sample in a study of blood T cell repertoires in COVID-19. TCRdb's copy holds only in-frame clones and misses some; the assay was immunoSEQ multiplex PCR. This table holds 200,000 to 250,000 clones, 87% found once. Sequencing was performed on PBMCs or T cells enriched from blood (not recorded which). These receptor sequences come from a man aged 25-45 years who had recovered from COVID-19. Both conserved end residues are part of each CDR3. A D gene is named only where the DNA matches it firmly. Some rows mark clone size as missing; the rest say once, few, many or name a class of expanded clone.

clone size: -; V gene: TRBV6-5; J gene: TRBJ2-7; D gene: -; CDR3 DNA: TGTGCCAGCGCTCGGGACATCAGCTCCTACGAGCAGTACTTC; CDR3 protein: CASARDISSYEQYF
clone size: once; V gene: TRBV27; J gene: TRBJ1-2; D gene: -; CDR3 DNA: TGTGCCTCGGGCAAACCGCAGGGGTATGGCTACACCTTC; CDR3 protein: CASGKPQGYGYTF
clone size: once; V gene: TRBV2; J gene: TRBJ2-7; D gene: TRBD2; CDR3 DNA: TGTGCCAGCAAACCCACTAGCGGGACCTACGAGCAGTACTTC; CDR3 protein: CASKPTSGTYEQYF
clone size: -; V gene: TRBV6-6; J gene: TRBJ1-4; D gene: -; CDR3 DNA: TGTGCCAGCAGAGGGCACCTCGACAGGAATGAAAAACTGTTTTTT; CDR3 protein: CASRGHLDRNEKLFF
clone size: once; V gene: TRBV10-2; J gene: TRBJ1-2; D gene: -; CDR3 DNA: TGCGCCAGCAGCGGGGACTCCTTGGGAGGCTACACCTTC; CDR3 protein: CASSGDSLGGYTF
clone size: -; V gene: TRBV20-1; J gene: TRBJ2-7; D gene: -; CDR3 DNA: TGCAGTGCTAGTGACGCGGTTCACTACGAGCAGTACTTC; CDR3 protein: CSASDAVHYEQYF
clone size: -; V gene: TRBV27; J gene: TRBJ2-7; D gene: -; CDR3 DNA: TGTGCCAGCAGAGGGCCAGGGGCAACCTACGAGCAGTACTTC; CDR3 protein: CASRGPGATYEQYF
clone size: -; V gene: TRBV11-2; J gene: TRBJ2-3; D gene: -; CDR3 DNA: TGTGCCAGCAGCTTAGCGGGATGGGGCACAGATACGCAGTATTTT; CDR3 protein: CASSLAGWGTDTQYF
clone size: -; V gene: TRBV5-1; J gene: TRBJ1-2; D gene: -; CDR3 DNA: TGCGCCAGCAGCCCAGGGGATGGCTACACCTTC; CDR3 protein: CASSPGDGYTF
clone size: -; V gene: TRBV4-1; J gene: TRBJ2-7; D gene: -; CDR3 DNA: TGCGCCAGCAGCCAAGACCGGGGCTCCTACGAGCAGTACTTC; CDR3 protein: CASSQDRGSYEQYF
clone size: -; V gene: TRBV20-1; J gene: TRBJ2-4; D gene: -; CDR3 DNA: TGCAGTGTGGCCCGGGTTGACATTCAGTACTTC; CDR3 protein: CSVARVDIQYF
clone size: -; V gene: TRBV14; J gene: TRBJ1-3; D gene: -; CDR3 DNA: TGTGCCAGCAGCCAAAACCCAGGGCGTGGGAACACCATATATTTT; CDR3 protein: CASSQNPGRGNTIYF
clone size: -; V gene: TRBV7-2; J gene: TRBJ1-3; D gene: -; CDR3 DNA: TGTGCCAGCAGCTTAATGCGGGACACCATATATTTT; CDR3 protein: CASSLMRDTIYF
clone size: once; V gene: TRBV5-4; J gene: TRBJ1-1; D gene: -; CDR3 DNA: TGTGCCAGCAGCTTTGGCAGGGACACTGAAGCTTTCTTT; CDR3 protein: CASSFGRDTEAFF
clone size: -; V gene: TRBV2; J gene: TRBJ1-1; D gene: TRBD1; CDR3 DNA: TGTGCCAGCAGCGGGACAGGGGCCACTGAAGCTTTCTTT; CDR3 protein: CASSGTGATEAFF
clone size: -; V gene: TRBV7-2; J gene: TRBJ1-6; D gene: -; CDR3 DNA: TGTGCCAGCAGCTTATCGAGTAGCTCCTATAATTCACCCCTCCACTTT; CDR3 protein: CASSLSSSSYNSPLHF
clone size: -; V gene: TRBV7-9; J gene: TRBJ1-5; D gene: TRBD1; CDR3 DNA: TGTGCCAGCAGCTTAGAGGGGCCAGGGGGGCGTCAGCCCCAGCATTTT; CDR3 protein: CASSLEGPGGRQPQHF
clone size: -; V gene: TRBV3-1/TRBV3-2; J gene: TRBJ1-5; D gene: -; CDR3 DNA: TGTGCCAGCAGCCAAGCCGGTGAAGGCAATCAGCCCCAGCATTTT; CDR3 protein: CASSQAGEGNQPQHF
clone size: once; V gene: TRBV28; J gene: TRBJ2-7; D gene: -; CDR3 DNA: TGTGCCAGCAGTTTATCGTCCAGGGCTAACGAGCAGTACTTC; CDR3 protein: CASSLSSRANEQYF
clone size: -; V gene: TRBV7-2; J gene: TRBJ2-6; D gene: -; CDR3 DNA: TGTGCCAGCACCCCCACTTACTCTGGGGCCAACGTCCTGACTTTC; CDR3 protein: CASTPTYSGANVLTF
clone size: -; V gene: TRBV2; J gene: TRBJ2-7; D gene: -; CDR3 DNA: TGTGCCAGCAGTGCTGAGGACGAGCAGTACTTC; CDR3 protein: CASSAEDEQYF
clone size: once; V gene: TRBV13; J gene: TRBJ1-3; D gene: -; CDR3 DNA: TGTGCCAGCAGCTTACAGGGAGGGGGAAACACCATATATTTT; CDR3 protein: CASSLQGGGNTIYF